A single TCR beta chain is shown here with its context. Its specificity is not known. Measured with immunoSEQ multiplex PCR; TCRdb has only the in-frame clones, and not every one. The sample holds around 2,000,000 clones, approximately 94% seen once. Naive-designated CD8 cells lacked CD45RO, were positively enriched for CCR7, and omitted terminally differentiated effector memory CD45RA+ cells. This sample is part of a study of shared clonotypes between healthy human individuals. Trimming shortened V by 1 base and J by 4 bases, and 16 bases separated the two germline ends. The CDR3 is 16 residues long. The V gene's germline CDR1 is MNHEY and CDR2 SMNVEV (reference sequence). Overall study results and limits: Genetic and exposure-history diversity was limited by the few donors.

This TCR came from a man aged 18-30 years in good health. Sequencing input: naive CD8+ T cells sorted from blood. The chain links TRBV27 to TRBJ1-1; D unresolved. The CDR3 sequence is CASSLLTQASGTEAFF. The CDR3 DNA reads TGTGCCAGCAGTTTATTAACCCAGGCTTCTGGCACTGAAGCTTTCTTT.